Detailed here is one T cell receptor (beta chain). The CDR3 is 13 residues long. V shed 7 bases and J shed 1 base, with 13 bases lying between them. Germline values: CDR1 SQVTM, CDR2 ANQGSEA. TCRdb's table, derived via immunoSEQ multiplex PCR, lists solely in-frame clones and lacks some. The sample holds about 100,000 clones, nearly 97% seen once. The data were obtained in a study of technical replicates of blood from a few donors. Sequences were obtained from T cells isolated from PBMCs. The V and J genes are TRBV29-1 and TRBJ1-1; D unresolved. This sequence was found in a human donor in good health. The CDR3 nucleotides read TGCAGCGCCCTAGCCAGTTCGAACACTGAAGCTTTCTTT. Translated: CSALASSNTEAFF.